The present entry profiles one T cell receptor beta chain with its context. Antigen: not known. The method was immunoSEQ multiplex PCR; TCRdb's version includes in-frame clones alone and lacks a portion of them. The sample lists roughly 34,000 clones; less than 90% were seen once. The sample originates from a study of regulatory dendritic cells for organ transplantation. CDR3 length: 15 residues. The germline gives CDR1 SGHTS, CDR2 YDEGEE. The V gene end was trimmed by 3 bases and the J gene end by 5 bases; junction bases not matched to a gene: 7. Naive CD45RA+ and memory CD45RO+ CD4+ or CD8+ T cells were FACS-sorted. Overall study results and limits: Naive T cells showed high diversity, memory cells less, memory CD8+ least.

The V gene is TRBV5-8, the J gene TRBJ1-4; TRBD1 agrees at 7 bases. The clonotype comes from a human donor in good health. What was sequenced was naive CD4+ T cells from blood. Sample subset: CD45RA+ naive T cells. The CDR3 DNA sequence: TGTGCCAGCAGCTGGGACAGCGCGAGGAATGAAAAACTGTTTTTT. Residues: CASSWDSARNEKLFF.